These 30 T cell receptor beta chains were sequenced from one sample in a study of blood T cell repertoires in COVID-19. The protocol was immunoSEQ multiplex PCR, while the TCRdb copy is restricted to in-frame clones and leaves out a portion. The table includes around 280,000 clones, 87% detected once. Sequencing was done on a sample of peripheral blood. The receptors originated from a woman aged 45 to 65 who had recovered from COVID-19.

The rearrangement uses TRBV2 and TRBJ2-5, with 8 bases that match TRBD2. Trimming cost V 6 bases and J 0 bases; bases outside gene matches: 12. This CDR3 is 17 amino acids long. Germline CDR1 and CDR2: SNHLY and FYNNEI. In DNA form, the CDR3 reads TGTGCCAGCAGCGCTCCTTCAGCGGGAGAACACCAAGAGACCCAGTACTTC. This sequence encodes CASSAPSAGEHQETQYF.

V and J are TRBV9 and TRBJ2-7, with TRBD1 matching over 11 bases. The V and J ends lost 0 bases and 5 bases, in that order; junction bases with no gene match: 4. The CDR3 covers 15 residues. Germline CDR1 SGDLS, CDR2 YYNGEE. The CDR3 sequence is CASSVGDRGLNEQYF. For the CDR3, the DNA is TGTGCCAGCAGCGTAGGGGACAGGGGGTTGAACGAGCAGTACTTC.

This chain uses TRBV6-2 or TRBV6-3 with TRBJ2-2; 10 bases agree with TRBD2. This CDR3 region has 15 residues. Germline V gives CDR1 MNHEY, CDR2 SVGEGT. Germline trimming cut 5 bases from V and 4 bases from J; bases unmatched to any gene: 4. The CDR3 coding sequence is TGTGCCAGCAGTAAACTAGCGGGATTCACCGGGGAGCTGTTTTTT. This encodes CASSKLAGFTGELFF.

The V and J genes are TRBV28 and TRBJ2-1, with TRBD2 matching over 11 bases. The CDR3 is made up of 15 amino acids. Germline V CDR1 and CDR2: MDHEN, SYDVKM. J lost 6 bases, V lost 4 bases, and 5 bases had no gene match. The CDR3 protein is CASSSLAGGRNEQFF. In DNA form, the CDR3 reads TGTGCCAGCAGTTCGCTAGCGGGAGGTCGCAATGAGCAGTTCTTC.

The genes are TRBV27 and TRBJ1-1; possibly TRBD1 for D (5 bases). The CDR3 totals 13 residues. The germline V and J ends were trimmed by 3 bases and 1 base, with 6 bases remaining between them. Germline CDR1 is MNHEY and CDR2 is SMNVEV (reference sequence). DNA of the CDR3: TGTGCCAGCAGTTTCAGGGAGAACACTGAAGCTTTCTTT. Protein: CASSFRENTEAFF.

The chain links TRBV10-1 to TRBJ2-7, with D maybe TRBD2 (6 bases). The CDR3 has 13 residues. Trimming pared 11 bases from V and 3 bases from J, leaving 17 bases between. Germline assignment: CDR1 WNHNN and CDR2 SYGVQD (reference sequence). The CDR3 region has the DNA TGCGCCCAGAAACAGGAGGGTTACTACGAGCAGTACTTC. Protein sequence: CAQKQEGYYEQYF.

The chain recombines TRBV5-1 with TRBJ1-2; 11 bases align to TRBD1. Germline V lookup: CDR1 SGHRS, CDR2 YFSETQ. The CDR3 totals 15 residues. The V gene end was trimmed by 4 bases and the J gene end by 4 bases; junction bases not matched to a gene: 6. Here the CDR3 reads CASSLGQGASYGYTF. CDR3 nucleotide sequence: TGCGCCAGCAGCCTTGGACAGGGGGCTAGCTATGGCTACACCTTC.

This clone was seen a few times. The rearrangement joins TRBV18 to TRBJ2-5, with TRBD1 matching over 9 bases. The junction had 9 bases not matched to a gene; V was cut back by 5 bases and J by 5 bases. Germline CDR1 and CDR2: KGHSH and LQKENI. CDR3 length: 15 residues. The CDR3 spells CASSTWTGDQETQYF. CDR3 DNA: TGTGCCAGCTCAACGTGGACAGGGGATCAGGAGACCCAGTACTTC.

The genes are TRBV25-1 and TRBJ1-4, with D possibly TRBD1 on 5 matching bases. Per the germline V gene, CDR1 is MGHDK and CDR2 is SYGVNS. The CDR3 spans 14 residues. V shed 4 bases and J shed 7 bases, with 13 bases lying between them. Here the CDR3 DNA reads TGTGCCAGCAGTGTGGGGGGTGCGTCTGAAAAACTGTTTTTT. As protein: CASSVGGASEKLFF.

CDR3 residues: CASSFVTDDGYTF. The CDR3 region has the DNA TGTGCCAGCAGCTTCGTGACAGACGACGGCTACACCTTC. The J gene is TRBJ1-2, the V gene TRBV5-6; D is possibly TRBD1 (5 bases). The V gene's germline CDR1 is SGHDT and CDR2 YYEEEE. This CDR3 is built from 13 residues. Trimming cost V 2 bases and J 8 bases, with 13 bases left between them.

This chain links TRBV7-2 with TRBJ2-3, with TRBD2 as a possible D gene (6 bases). Deletions cut 2 bases from V and 2 bases from J, with 11 bases between. Germline CDR1 is SGHTA and CDR2 is FQGNSA. This CDR3 has 15 residues. CDR3 bases: TGTGCCAGCAGCTTAAGTAGCGGTCCCACAGATACGCAGTATTTT. Encoded protein: CASSLSSGPTDTQYF.

The chain recombines TRBV7-2 with TRBJ2-5, with D possibly matching TRBD2 (6 bases). The germline V gene has CDR1 SGHTA and CDR2 FQGNSA. The CDR3 sequence is 13 residues long. Trimming left V 5 bases short and J 5 bases short, with 12 bases between. The CDR3 here is CASSPRGWETQYF. The CDR3 region has the DNA TGTGCCAGCAGCCCCCGGGGGTGGGAGACCCAGTACTTC.

CDR3 sequence (DNA): TGTGCCAGTAGTAGGGTCTGGGGGCATGGGGAGACCCAGTACTTC. Its protein is CASSRVWGHGETQYF. The rearrangement links TRBV19 to TRBJ2-5; D perhaps matches TRBD1 (6 bases). The germline gives CDR1 LNHDA, CDR2 SQIVND (reference sequence). CDR3 length: 15 residues. V lost 4 bases to trimming and J lost 5 bases, with 17 bases between them.

The chain combines TRBV15 with TRBJ1-2; 7 bases are shared with TRBD1. Germline values: CDR1 LNHNV, CDR2 YYDKDF (reference sequence). This CDR3 is 16 amino acids long. Trimming removed 6 bases from V and 0 bases from J; junction bases left unmatched: 10. CDR3 sequence reads: CATSKRDRTTNYGYTF. The DNA for the CDR3 is TGTGCCACCAGTAAACGGGACAGAACTACTAACTATGGCTACACCTTC.

This rearrangement joins TRBV5-1 to TRBJ2-7; 7 nucleotides align to TRBD2. The length of the CDR3 is 16 residues. J was trimmed by 6 bases and V by 2 bases; bases with no gene match: 14. The germline V gene encodes CDR1 SGHRS and CDR2 YFSETQ. In DNA, the CDR3 is TGCGCCAGCAGCTTATCCCCCACCGGACTAGAAGCCGAGCAGTACTTC. Translating gives CASSLSPTGLEAEQYF.

The chain links TRBV7-3 to TRBJ1-1; D might be TRBD1 (6 bases). Germline values: CDR1 SGHTA, CDR2 FQGTGA. The CDR3 has 16 residues. Trimming cost V 3 bases and J 0 bases, with 14 bases left between them. The CDR3 nucleotides read TGTGCCAGCAGCTTCGGTTCAGGGGCGATGAACACTGAAGCTTTCTTT. This translates into CASSFGSGAMNTEAFF.

In its sample, this clone was seen a few times. The genes are TRBV7-2 and TRBJ1-5, with unresolved D. This CDR3 is built from 14 residues. Per germline, CDR1 SGHTA and CDR2 FQGNSA. Trimming left V 7 bases short and J 5 bases short, with 15 bases between. The CDR3 is CASTPRPSDQPQHF. The CDR3 coding sequence is TGTGCCAGCACCCCGCGTCCGAGTGATCAGCCCCAGCATTTT.

The chain carries TRBV30 and TRBJ2-7, with D possibly TRBD2 on 6 matching bases. V lost 5 bases and J lost 3, with 23 bases in between. The CDR3 is 16 amino acids. CDR1 GTSNPN and CDR2 SVGIG come from the germline V gene (reference sequence). CDR3 DNA sequence: TGTGCCTGGGGAAAACCTAGCGCCGCCACCCACTACGAGCAGTACTTC. It specifies CAWGKPSAATHYEQYF.

The chain uses TRBV10-3 and TRBJ2-3; D is perhaps TRBD2 (5 bases). The length of the CDR3 is 15 residues. V was cut by 10 bases and J by 1 base, with 18 bases left in between. CDR1 is ENHRY, CDR2 SYGVKD, per germline. The CDR3: CASDSDDLGTDTQYF. DNA of the CDR3: TGTGCCAGCGATAGCGATGACTTAGGCACAGATACGCAGTATTTT.

This clone showed up just a few times. This CDR3 reads CASSQAPGGTEAFF. CDR3 DNA: TGTGCCAGCAGCCAAGCCCCAGGGGGCACTGAAGCTTTCTTT. This sequence joins TRBV3-1 (or the pseudogene TRBV3-2) and TRBJ1-1, with 7 bases fitting TRBD1. The junction had 3 bases not matched to a gene; V was cut back by 1 base and J by 4 bases. CDR3 size: 14 residues. Germline loops: CDR1 LGHDT, CDR2 YNNKEL (reference sequence).

The chain has TRBV28 and TRBJ1-5; 8 nucleotides match TRBD1. CDR1 and CDR2 (germline): MDHEN, SYDVKM. Losses at the gene ends were 3 bases for V and 1 base for J; bases not matched to a gene: 8. This CDR3 is built from 17 residues. This chain's CDR3 is CASSLRTGGVSNQPQHF. The CDR3 coding sequence is TGTGCCAGCAGTTTGCGCACAGGGGGGGTCAGCAATCAGCCCCAGCATTTT.

CDR3 residues: CASRFQGNSPLHF. The CDR3 DNA sequence: TGTGCAAGTCGCTTCCAGGGAAACTCACCCCTCCACTTT. V usage is TRBV12-2 and J usage is TRBJ1-6; TRBD1 was called by the table and not checked on the DNA. TRBV12-2 is described as a pseudogene. CDR3 length equals 13 residues.

Only a few counts were recorded for this clone. V usage is TRBV28 and J usage is TRBJ1-1, with TRBD1 matching over 9 bases. The CDR3 sequence is 13 residues long. V gave up 5 bases and J gave up 9 bases; unmatched junction bases: 7. Germline V gives CDR1 MDHEN, CDR2 SYDVKM. CDR3 in DNA: TGTGCCAGCAGTCCCCGGGACAGGGAGAAAGCTTTCTTT. This gives the protein CASSPRDREKAFF. Filled out from reference TRBV28 and TRBJ1-1, the complete variable domain reads DVKVTQSSRYLVKRTGEKVFLECVQDMDHENMFWYRQDPGLGLRLIYFSYDVKMKEKGDIPEGYSVSREKKERFSLILESASTNQTSMYLCASSPRDREKAFFGQGTRLTVV.

This chain connects TRBV28 to TRBJ2-1, with TRBD1 identical over 9 bases. The germline gives CDR1 MDHEN, CDR2 SYDVKM. This CDR3 is built from 16 residues. Trimming removed 8 bases from V and 9 bases from J; junction bases left unmatched: 17. CDR3 nucleotide sequence: TGTGCCAGCCGCCTAAATGGGGACAGGGTAGGTGGTGAGCAGTTCTTC. Translation gives CASRLNGDRVGGEQFF.

This clone has a single count. The chain joins TRBV6-4 to TRBJ1-1; D gene unclear. With 4 bases removed from V and 3 bases from J, the gap between germline ends came to 9 bases. The CDR3 runs to 13 residues. The V gene's germline CDR1 is MRHNA and CDR2 SNTAGT. The CDR3 bases are TGTGCCAGCAGTGCCGGGTACGACACTGAAGCTTTCTTT. Residues: CASSAGYDTEAFF.

Only one count was recorded for this clone. This sequence joins TRBV27 and TRBJ1-1; D call uncertain. The V end was cut by 3 bases, the J end by 0 bases, with 14 bases between. Germline V gene lookup returns CDR1 MNHEY and CDR2 SMNVEV (reference sequence). This CDR3 contains 16 residues. CDR3 protein: CASSLFGDLMNTEAFF. CDR3 coding DNA: TGTGCCAGCAGTTTGTTTGGAGATCTCATGAACACTGAAGCTTTCTTT.

This clone was seen a few times. The chain recombines TRBV12-3 or TRBV12-4 with TRBJ1-2, with D unresolved. The CDR3 consists of 11 residues. The V end lost 3 bases, the J end lost 6 bases, and 5 bases lay between the germline ends. CDR3 sequence (DNA): TGTGCCAGCAGTTTGAGGGATGGCTACACCTTC. Its protein product is CASSLRDGYTF.

The J gene is TRBJ2-1, the V gene TRBV9; D is unresolved. Germline lookup yields CDR1 SGDLS and CDR2 YYNGEE. There are 16 residues in the CDR3. The V gene lost 3 bases and the J gene lost 0 bases, with 13 bases spanning the gap. DNA for the CDR3: TGTGCCAGCAGCGAACAGATCCTATCCTCCTACAATGAGCAGTTCTTC. Protein sequence: CASSEQILSSYNEQFF.

This chain connects TRBV7-2 to TRBJ2-3; 10 bases line up with TRBD2. V gave up 4 bases and J gave up 2 bases; unmatched junction bases: 6. The CDR3 has 16 amino acids. Germline values: CDR1 SGHTA, CDR2 FQGNSA. CDR3 nucleotides: TGTGCCAGCAGCTCCCGACTAGCGGGCTTCACAGATACGCAGTATTTT. The encoded protein is CASSSRLAGFTDTQYF.

The chain is built from TRBV6-1 and TRBJ2-1; D may be TRBD1 (7 bases). Looked up from germline, CDR1 is MNHNS and CDR2 is SASEGT. The V end was cut by 2 bases, the J end by 3 bases, with 14 bases between. The CDR3 is made up of 16 amino acids. CDR3 sequence reads: CASSESAGGFYNEQFF. DNA of the CDR3: TGTGCCAGCAGTGAATCGGCAGGGGGGTTCTACAATGAGCAGTTCTTC.